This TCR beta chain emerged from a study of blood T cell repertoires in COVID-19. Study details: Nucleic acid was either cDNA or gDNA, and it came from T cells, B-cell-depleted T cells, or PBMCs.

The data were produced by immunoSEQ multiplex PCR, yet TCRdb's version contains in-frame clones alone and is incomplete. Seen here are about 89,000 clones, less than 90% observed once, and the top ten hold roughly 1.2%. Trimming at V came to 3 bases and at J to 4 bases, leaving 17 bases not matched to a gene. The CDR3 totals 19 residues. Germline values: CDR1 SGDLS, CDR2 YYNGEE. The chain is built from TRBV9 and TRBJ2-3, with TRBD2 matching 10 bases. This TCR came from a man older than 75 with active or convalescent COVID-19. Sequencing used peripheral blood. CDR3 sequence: CASSGPSGSKAVGPDTQYF. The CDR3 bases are TGTGCCAGCAGCGGACCTAGCGGGAGTAAAGCGGTTGGCCCAGATACGCAGTATTTT.